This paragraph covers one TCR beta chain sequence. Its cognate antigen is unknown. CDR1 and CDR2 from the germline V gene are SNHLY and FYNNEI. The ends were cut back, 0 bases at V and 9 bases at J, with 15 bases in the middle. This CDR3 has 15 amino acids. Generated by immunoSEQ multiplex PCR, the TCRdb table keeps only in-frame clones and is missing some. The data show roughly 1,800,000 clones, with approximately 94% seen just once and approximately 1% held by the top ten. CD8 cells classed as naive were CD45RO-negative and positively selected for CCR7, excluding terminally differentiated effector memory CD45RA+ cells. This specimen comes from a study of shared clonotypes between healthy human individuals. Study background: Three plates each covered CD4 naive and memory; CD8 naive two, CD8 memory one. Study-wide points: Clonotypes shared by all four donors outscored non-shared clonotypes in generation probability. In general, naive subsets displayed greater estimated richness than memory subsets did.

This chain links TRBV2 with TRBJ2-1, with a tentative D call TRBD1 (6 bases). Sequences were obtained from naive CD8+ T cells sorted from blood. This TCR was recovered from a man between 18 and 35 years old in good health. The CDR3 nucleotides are TGTGCCAGCAGTGAAGCAGTTTTCCTAGGGGGTGAGCAGTTCTTC. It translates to CASSEAVFLGGEQFF.